This T cell receptor beta chain was captured by sequencing in a study of T-cell reconstitution after alpha-beta-depleted transplantation in children. Study results and limitations: Approximately two months post-transplant, alpha-beta T cells reportedly originated from several hundred expanded graft clones.

V shed 5 bases, J shed 1 base, and the junction held 10 bases outside the gene matches. The CDR3 runs 16 residues. The germline V gene has CDR1 SEHNR and CDR2 FQNEAQ (reference sequence). This clonotype appeared many times. Its target is not known. Unique molecular identifiers were incorporated when the TCRbeta library was constructed. Each CDR3 protein is one row after TCRdb ran MiXCR on the PCR reads. The sample consists of approximately 300,000 distinct CDR3 sequences, over 9% of them appearing once. The TCR was taken from a boy in the first two years of life with acute myeloid leukemia, due to receive a stem cell transplant. Sequenced material: PBMCs, taken before TCRalphabeta/CD19-depleted stem cell transplant. The rearrangement joins TRBV7-9 to TRBJ2-5; 7 bases match TRBD1. The DNA for the CDR3 is TGTGCCAGCAGCCTCCACCGGGACAGCCTCCAAGAGACCCAGTACTTC. Its protein product is CASSLHRDSLQETQYF.